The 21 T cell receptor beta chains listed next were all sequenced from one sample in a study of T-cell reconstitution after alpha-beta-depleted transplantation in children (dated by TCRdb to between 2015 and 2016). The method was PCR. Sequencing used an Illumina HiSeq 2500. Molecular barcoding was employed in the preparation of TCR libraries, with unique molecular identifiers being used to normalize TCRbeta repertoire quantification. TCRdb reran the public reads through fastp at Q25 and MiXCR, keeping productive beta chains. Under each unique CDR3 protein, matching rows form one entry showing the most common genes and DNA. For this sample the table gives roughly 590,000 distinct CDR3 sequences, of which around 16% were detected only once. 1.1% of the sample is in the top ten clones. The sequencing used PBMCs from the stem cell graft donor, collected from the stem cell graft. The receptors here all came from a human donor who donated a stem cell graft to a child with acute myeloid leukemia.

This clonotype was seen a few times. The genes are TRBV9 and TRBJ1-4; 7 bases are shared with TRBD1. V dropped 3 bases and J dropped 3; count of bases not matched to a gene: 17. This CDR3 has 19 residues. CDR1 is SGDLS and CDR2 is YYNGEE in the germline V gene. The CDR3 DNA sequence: TGTGCCAGCAGCGAGGGGAAGGGGGCCAAAGCCTTGGCTAATGAAAAACTGTTTTTT. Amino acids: CASSEGKGAKALANEKLFF.

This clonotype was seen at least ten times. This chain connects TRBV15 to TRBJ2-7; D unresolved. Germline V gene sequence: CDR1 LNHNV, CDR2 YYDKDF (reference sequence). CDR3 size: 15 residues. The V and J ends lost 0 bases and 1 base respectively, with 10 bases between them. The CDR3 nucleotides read TGTGCCACCAGCAGAGAGGCAGGCTATTCCTACGAGCAGTACGTC. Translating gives CATSREAGYSYEQYV.

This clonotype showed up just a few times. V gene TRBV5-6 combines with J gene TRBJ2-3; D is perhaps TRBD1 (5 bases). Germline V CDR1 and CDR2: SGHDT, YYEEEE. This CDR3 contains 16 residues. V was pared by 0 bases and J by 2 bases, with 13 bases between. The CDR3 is CASSLDRLKVTDTQYF. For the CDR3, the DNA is TGTGCCAGCAGCTTGGACAGGTTGAAGGTCACAGATACGCAGTATTTT.

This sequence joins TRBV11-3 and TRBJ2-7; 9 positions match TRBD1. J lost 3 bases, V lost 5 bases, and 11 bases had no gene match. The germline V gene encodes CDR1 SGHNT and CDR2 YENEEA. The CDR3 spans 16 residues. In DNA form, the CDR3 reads TGTGCCAGCAGCCTCTCCGGGACAGGGAACCTCTACGAGCAGTACTTC. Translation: CASSLSGTGNLYEQYF.

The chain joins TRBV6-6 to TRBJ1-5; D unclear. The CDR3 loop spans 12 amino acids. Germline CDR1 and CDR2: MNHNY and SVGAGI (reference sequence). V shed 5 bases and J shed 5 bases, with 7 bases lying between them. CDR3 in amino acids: CASSGKDQPQHF. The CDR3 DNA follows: TGTGCCAGCAGTGGGAAGGATCAGCCCCAGCATTTT.

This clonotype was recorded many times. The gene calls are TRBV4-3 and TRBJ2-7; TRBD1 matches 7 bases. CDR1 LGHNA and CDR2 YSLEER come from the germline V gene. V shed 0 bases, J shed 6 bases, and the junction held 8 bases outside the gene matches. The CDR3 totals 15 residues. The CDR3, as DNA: TGCGCCAGCAGCCAAGATGGAACAGGGGTGGGCGAGCAGTACTTC. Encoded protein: CASSQDGTGVGEQYF.

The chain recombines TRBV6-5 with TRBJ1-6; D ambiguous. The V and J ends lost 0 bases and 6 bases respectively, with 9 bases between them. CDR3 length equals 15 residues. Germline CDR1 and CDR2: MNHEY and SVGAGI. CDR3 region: CASSYSMVFNSPLHF. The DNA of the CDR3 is TGTGCCAGCAGTTACTCGATGGTCTTTAATTCACCCCTCCACTTT.

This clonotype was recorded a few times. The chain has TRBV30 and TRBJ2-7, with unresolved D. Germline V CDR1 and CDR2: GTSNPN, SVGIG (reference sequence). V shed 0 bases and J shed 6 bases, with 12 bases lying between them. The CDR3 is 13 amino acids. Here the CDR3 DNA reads TGTGCCTGGAGTGTACGAAGAGTGGGCGAGCAGTACTTC. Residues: CAWSVRRVGEQYF.

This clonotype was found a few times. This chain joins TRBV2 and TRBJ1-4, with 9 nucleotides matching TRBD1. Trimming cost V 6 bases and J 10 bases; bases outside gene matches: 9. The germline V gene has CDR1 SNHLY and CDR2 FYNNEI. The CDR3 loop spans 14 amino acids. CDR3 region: CASRFNRGQGKLFF. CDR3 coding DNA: TGTGCCAGCAGATTCAACAGGGGGCAGGGAAAACTGTTTTTT. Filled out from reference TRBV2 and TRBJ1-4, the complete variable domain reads EPEVTQTPSHQVTQMGQEVILRCVPISNHLYFYWYRQILGQKVEFLVSFYNNEISEKSEIFDDQFSVERPDGSNFTLKIRSTKLEDSAMYFCASRFNRGQGKLFFGSGTQLSVL.

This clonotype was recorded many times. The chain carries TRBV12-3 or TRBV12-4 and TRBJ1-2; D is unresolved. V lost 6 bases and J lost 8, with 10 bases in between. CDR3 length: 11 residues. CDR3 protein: CASRNPRGYTF. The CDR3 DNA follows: TGTGCCAGCAGGAATCCCAGGGGCTACACCTTC.

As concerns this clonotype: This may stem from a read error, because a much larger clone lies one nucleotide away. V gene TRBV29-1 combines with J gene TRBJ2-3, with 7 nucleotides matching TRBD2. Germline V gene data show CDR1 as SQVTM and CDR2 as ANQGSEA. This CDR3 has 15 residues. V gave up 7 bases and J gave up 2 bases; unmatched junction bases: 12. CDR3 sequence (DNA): TGCAGCGCCGAACCGTCCCTAGCGGCCACAGATACGCAGTATTTT. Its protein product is CSAEPSLAATDTQYF.

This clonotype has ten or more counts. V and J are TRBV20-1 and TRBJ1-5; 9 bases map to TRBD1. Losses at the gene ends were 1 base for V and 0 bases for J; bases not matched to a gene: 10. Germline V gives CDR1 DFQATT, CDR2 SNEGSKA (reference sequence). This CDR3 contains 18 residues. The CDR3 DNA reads TGCAGTGCTAGAGGGGACAGGGACTTTTCCGGTAGCAATCAGCCCCAGCATTTT. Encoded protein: CSARGDRDFSGSNQPQHF.

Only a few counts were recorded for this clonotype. This chain's CDR3 is CASSLGRKGQETQYF. CDR3 sequence (DNA): TGTGCCAGCAGTTTAGGGCGGAAGGGGCAAGAGACCCAGTACTTC. V gene TRBV12-3 or TRBV12-4 combines with J gene TRBJ2-5; tentatively, D is TRBD1 (5 bases). The CDR3 covers 15 residues. Trimming took 1 base from V and 2 from J, leaving 11 bases between them.

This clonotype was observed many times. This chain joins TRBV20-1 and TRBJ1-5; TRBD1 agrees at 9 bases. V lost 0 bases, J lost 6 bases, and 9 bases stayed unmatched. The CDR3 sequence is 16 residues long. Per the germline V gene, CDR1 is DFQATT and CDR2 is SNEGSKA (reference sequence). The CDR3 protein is CSAREVQGASVQPQHF. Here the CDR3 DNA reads TGCAGTGCTAGAGAGGTACAGGGGGCTTCGGTTCAGCCCCAGCATTTT.

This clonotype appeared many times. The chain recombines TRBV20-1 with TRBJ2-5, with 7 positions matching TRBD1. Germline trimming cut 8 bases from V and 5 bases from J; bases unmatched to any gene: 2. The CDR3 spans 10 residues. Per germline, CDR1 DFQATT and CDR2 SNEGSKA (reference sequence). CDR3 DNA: TGCAGTACAGGGGTGGAGACCCAGTACTTC. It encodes CSTGVETQYF.

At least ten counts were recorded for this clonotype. The CDR3 DNA follows: TGCAGTGCTAGACGGGGGACAGGAATGAACACTGAAGCTTTCTTT. Translated: CSARRGTGMNTEAFF. V usage is TRBV20-1 and J usage is TRBJ1-1, with 8 bases fitting TRBD1. The CDR3 sequence is 15 residues long. The J segment lost 0 bases and the V segment lost 2 bases, leaving 5 bases of the junction unmatched. From germline, CDR1 is DFQATT and CDR2 SNEGSKA (reference sequence).

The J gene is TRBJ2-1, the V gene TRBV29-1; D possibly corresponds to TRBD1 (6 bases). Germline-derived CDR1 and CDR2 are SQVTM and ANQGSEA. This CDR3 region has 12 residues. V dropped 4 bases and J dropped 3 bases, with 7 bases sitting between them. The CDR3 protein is CSVGQDYNEQFF. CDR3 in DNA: TGCAGCGTTGGACAGGACTACAATGAGCAGTTCTTC.

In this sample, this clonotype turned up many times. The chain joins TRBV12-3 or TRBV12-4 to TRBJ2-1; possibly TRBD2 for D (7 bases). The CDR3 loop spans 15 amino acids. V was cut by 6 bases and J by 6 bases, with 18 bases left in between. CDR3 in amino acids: CASSPRGGGPNEQFF. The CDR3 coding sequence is TGTGCCAGCAGCCCCAGAGGGGGGGGCCCCAATGAGCAGTTCTTC.

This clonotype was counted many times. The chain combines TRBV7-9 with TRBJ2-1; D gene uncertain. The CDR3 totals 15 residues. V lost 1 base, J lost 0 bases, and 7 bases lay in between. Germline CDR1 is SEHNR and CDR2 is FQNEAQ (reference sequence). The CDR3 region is CASSLDSFSYNEQFF. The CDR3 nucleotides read TGTGCCAGCAGCTTAGACTCTTTCTCCTACAATGAGCAGTTCTTC.

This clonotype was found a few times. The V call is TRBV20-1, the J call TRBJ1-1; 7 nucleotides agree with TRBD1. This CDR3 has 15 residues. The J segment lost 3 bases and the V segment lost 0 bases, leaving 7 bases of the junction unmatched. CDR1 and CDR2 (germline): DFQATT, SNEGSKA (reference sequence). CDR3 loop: CSARDWRQGDTEAFF. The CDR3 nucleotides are TGCAGTGCTAGAGATTGGCGGCAGGGGGACACTGAAGCTTTCTTT.

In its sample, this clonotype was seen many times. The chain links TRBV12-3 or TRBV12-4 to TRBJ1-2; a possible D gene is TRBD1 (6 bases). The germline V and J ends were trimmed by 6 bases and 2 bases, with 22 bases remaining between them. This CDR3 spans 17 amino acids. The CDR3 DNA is TGTGCCAGCAGCCTTACTTCGACAGGATTCGGAAACTATGGCTACACCTTC. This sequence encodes CASSLTSTGFGNYGYTF.